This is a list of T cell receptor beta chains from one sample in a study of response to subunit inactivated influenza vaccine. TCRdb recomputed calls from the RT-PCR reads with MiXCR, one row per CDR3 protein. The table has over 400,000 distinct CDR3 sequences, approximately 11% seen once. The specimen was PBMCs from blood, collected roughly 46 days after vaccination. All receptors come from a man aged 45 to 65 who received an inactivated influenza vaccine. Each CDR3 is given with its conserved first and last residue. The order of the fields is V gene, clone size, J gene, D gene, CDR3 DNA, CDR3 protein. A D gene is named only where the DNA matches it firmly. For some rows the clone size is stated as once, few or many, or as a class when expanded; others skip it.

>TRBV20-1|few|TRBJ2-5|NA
TGCAGTGCTAGCCCGCCTAGCGTACAAGAGACCCAGTACTTC
CSASPPSVQETQYF
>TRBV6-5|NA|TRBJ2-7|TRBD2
TGTGCCAGCAGTTACGCTAGCGGGGTAACCTACGAGCAGTACTTC
CASSYASGVTYEQYF
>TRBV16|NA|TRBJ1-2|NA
TGTGCCAGCAGCCAACCCACAGGCTCGACCCCCTATGGCTACACCTTC
CASSQPTGSTPYGYTF
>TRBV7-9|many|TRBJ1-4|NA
TGTGCCAGCAGCGTCGGGGGCGTCAGTGAAAAACTGTTTTTT
CASSVGGVSEKLFF
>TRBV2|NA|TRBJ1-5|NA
TGTGCCAGCAGATCGGACAGTAGCAATCAGCCCCAGCATTTT
CASRSDSSNQPQHF
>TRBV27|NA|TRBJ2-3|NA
TGTGCCAGCAGGGCGGTGGCCCCAGATACGCAGTATTTT
CASRAVAPDTQYF
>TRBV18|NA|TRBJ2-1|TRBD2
TGTGCCAGCTCACCAGGGACTAGCGGGAGGTTGAATGAGCAGTTCTTC
CASSPGTSGRLNEQFF
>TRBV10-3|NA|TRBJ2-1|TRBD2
TGTGCCGTTGGGGTAGCGGGGGGGGGGACCTCCTACAATGAGCAGTTCTTC
CAVGVAGGGTSYNEQFF
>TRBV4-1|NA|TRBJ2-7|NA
TGCGCCAGCAGCGCCACTACCGTATTTTACGAGCAGTACTTC
CASSATTVFYEQYF
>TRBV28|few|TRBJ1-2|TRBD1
TGTGCCAGCAGGCTTGGGGGACAGGGTGAGGGTGGCTACACCTTC
CASRLGGQGEGGYTF
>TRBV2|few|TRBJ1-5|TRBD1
TGTGCCAGCACTCTGGACAGGTTCAATCCCCAGCATTTT
CASTLDRFNPQHF
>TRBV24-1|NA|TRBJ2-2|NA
TGTGCCACCAGTGTTACGGGTCTCGGGAACACCGGGGAGCTGTTTTTT
CATSVTGLGNTGELFF
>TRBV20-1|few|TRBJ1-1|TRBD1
TGCAGTGCTAGAGAGGACAGGGGCTACACTGAAGCTTTCTTT
CSAREDRGYTEAFF
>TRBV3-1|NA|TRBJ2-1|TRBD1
TGTGCCAGCAGCGGCCGGGACAGGGCTTTGAATGAGCAGTTCTTC
CASSGRDRALNEQFF
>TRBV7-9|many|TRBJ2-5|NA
TGTGCCAGCAGCCCGCTAAGGTCGAGGGGCGAGAAGACCCAGTACTTC
CASSPLRSRGEKTQYF
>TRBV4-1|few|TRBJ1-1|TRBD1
TGCGCCAGCAGCTATGGACAGGGGGAAAACACTGAAGCTTTCTTT
CASSYGQGENTEAFF
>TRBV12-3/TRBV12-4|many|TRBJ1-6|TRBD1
TGTGCCAGCGGGACAGGACACAATTCACCCCTCCACTTT
CASGTGHNSPLHF
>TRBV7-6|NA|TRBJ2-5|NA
TGTGCCAGCAGCTTATCACAGATCGCCTTAGAGACCCAGTACTTC
CASSLSQIALETQYF
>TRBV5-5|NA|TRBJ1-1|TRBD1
TGTGCCAGCAGACCCAGACAGGGAGGGACCACTGAAGCTTTCTTT
CASRPRQGGTTEAFF
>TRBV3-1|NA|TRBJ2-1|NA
TGTGCCAGCAGCCAAGAAGGGACCCTTGACAGGTACTTCTACAATGAGCAGTTCTTC
CASSQEGTLDRYFYNEQFF
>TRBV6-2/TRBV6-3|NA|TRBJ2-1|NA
TGTGCCAGCAGTTATGGTCCCGGACAGACAAAAGAAGGAGAGCAGTTCTTC
CASSYGPGQTKEGEQFF
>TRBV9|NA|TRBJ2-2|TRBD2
TGTGCCAGCAGCGACCCTAGCGGGGGGAACACCGGGGAGCTGTTTTTT
CASSDPSGGNTGELFF
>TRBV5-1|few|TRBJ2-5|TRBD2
TGCGCCAGCAGCTTGCGTCTAGCGGGAGGACAAGAGACCCAGTACTTC
CASSLRLAGGQETQYF
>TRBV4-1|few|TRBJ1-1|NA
TGCGCCAGCAGCCAACAGACAAAGAACACTGAAGCTTTCTTT
CASSQQTKNTEAFF
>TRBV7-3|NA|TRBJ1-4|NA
TGTGCCAGCAGCCCCCACTTGACAACTAATGAAAAACTGTTTTTT
CASSPHLTTNEKLFF
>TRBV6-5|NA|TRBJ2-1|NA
TGTGCCAGCACCGCATACAATGAGCAGTTCTTC
CASTAYNEQFF
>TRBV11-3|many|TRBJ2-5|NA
TGTGCCAGCAGCTTACGGGAGAGTGAAGAGACCCAGTACTTC
CASSLRESEETQYF
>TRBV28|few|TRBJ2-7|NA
TGTGCCAGCAGTTTGCGGGGTCACGAGCAGTACTTC
CASSLRGHEQYF
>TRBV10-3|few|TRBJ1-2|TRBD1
TGTGCCATCAGTGATAACAGGGGGAAGGAGGGCTACACCTTC
CAISDNRGKEGYTF
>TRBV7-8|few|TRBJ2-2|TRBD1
TGTGCCAGCAGCTTAGAACAGGGGATCGTGACCGGGGAGCTGTTTTTT
CASSLEQGIVTGELFF
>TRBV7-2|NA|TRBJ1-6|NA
TGTGCCAGCAGTCCAGGGACACCCCTCCACTTT
CASSPGTPLHF
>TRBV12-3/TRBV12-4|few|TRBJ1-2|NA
TGTGCCAGCAGTTTATGGGGCGCGGACTATGGCTACACCTTC
CASSLWGADYGYTF
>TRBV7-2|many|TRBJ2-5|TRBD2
TGTGCCAGCAGTGGGACTAGCGGGAGTGGCCGCGAGACCCAGTACTTC
CASSGTSGSGRETQYF
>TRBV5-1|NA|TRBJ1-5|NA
TGCGCCAGCAGCTTGGGACAGCCGTATAGCAATCAGCCCCAGCATTTT
CASSLGQPYSNQPQHF
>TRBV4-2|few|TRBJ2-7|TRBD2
TGTGCCAGCAGCCAAGAGGTAGCGGGAGGTTACGAGCAGTACTTC
CASSQEVAGGYEQYF
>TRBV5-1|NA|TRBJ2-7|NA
TGCGCCAGCAGCTTTAATACCCCATCATCGAACGAGCAGTACTTC
CASSFNTPSSNEQYF
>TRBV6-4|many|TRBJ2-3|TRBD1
TGTGCCAGCAGTGTATACAGGGGCGATACGCAGTATTTT
CASSVYRGDTQYF
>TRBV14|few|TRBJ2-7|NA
TGTGCCAGCAGCCATTTTGAAACCTACGAGCAGTACTTC
CASSHFETYEQYF
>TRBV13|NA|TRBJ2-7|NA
TGTGCCAGCAGCTTATGGGGTCGACAGCGCTCCTACGAGCAGTACTTC
CASSLWGRQRSYEQYF
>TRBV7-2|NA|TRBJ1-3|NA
TGTGCCAGCAGCTTAGTACCCTCTGGAAACACCATATATTTT
CASSLVPSGNTIYF
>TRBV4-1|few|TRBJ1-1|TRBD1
TGCGCCAGCAGCCAAAGTGACAGGGCTGAAGCTTTCTTT
CASSQSDRAEAFF
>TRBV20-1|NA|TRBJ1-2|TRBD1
TGCAGGGCCGGGACAGGGGGCGACTATGGCTACACCTTC
CRAGTGGDYGYTF